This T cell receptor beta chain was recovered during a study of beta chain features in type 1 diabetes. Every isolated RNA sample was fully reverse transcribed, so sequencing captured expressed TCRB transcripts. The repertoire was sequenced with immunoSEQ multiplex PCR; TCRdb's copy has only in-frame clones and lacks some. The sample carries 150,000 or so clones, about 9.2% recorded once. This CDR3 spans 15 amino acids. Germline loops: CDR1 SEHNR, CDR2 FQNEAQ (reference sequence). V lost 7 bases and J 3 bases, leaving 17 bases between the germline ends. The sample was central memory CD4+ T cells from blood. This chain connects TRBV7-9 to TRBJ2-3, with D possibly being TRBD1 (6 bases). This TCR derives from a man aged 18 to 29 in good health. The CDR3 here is CASTRGQGFTDTQYF. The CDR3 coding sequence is TGTGCCAGCACCCGGGGACAAGGCTTTACAGATACGCAGTATTTT. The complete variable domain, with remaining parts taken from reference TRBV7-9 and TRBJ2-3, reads DTGVSQNPRHKITKRGQNVTFRCDPISEHNRLYWYRQTLGQGPEFLTYFQNEAQLEKSRLLSDRFSAERPKGSFSTLEIQRTEQGDSAMYLCASTRGQGFTDTQYFGPGTRLTVL.